This entry lists 2 T cell receptor beta chains sequenced from one sample in a study of T-cell memory formation after mild COVID-19. TCRdb independently ran MiXCR on the 5' RACE reads; one entry per CDR3 protein. The sample contains around 80,000 distinct CDR3 sequences, around 13% of which appear only once. Sequencing was performed on PBMCs or a T cell subset sorted from them (not recorded which). These receptors were obtained from a man aged 18 to 35 who had mild COVID-19 (a few samples of this study predate the infection). Cell type and time point are not known.

V usage is TRBV19 and J usage is TRBJ2-2; D not resolved. This CDR3 region has 16 residues. The V gene's germline CDR1 is LNHDA and CDR2 SQIVND (reference sequence). V shed 3 bases and J shed 4 bases, with 15 bases lying between them. CDR3 residues: CASSISGGRATGELFF. The DNA of the CDR3 is TGTGCCAGTAGTATTTCGGGTGGTCGGGCCACCGGGGAGCTGTTTTTT.

In its sample, this clonotype was seen a few times. V and J are TRBV7-3 and TRBJ2-7, with 7 positions matching TRBD2. The CDR3 loop spans 13 amino acids. The germline gives CDR1 SGHTA, CDR2 FQGTGA. Trimming removed 5 bases from V and 7 bases from J; junction bases left unmatched: 8. DNA of the CDR3: TGTGCCAGCAGCCGTATGGGGGGGTCGGAGCAGTACTTC. It yields the protein CASSRMGGSEQYF.